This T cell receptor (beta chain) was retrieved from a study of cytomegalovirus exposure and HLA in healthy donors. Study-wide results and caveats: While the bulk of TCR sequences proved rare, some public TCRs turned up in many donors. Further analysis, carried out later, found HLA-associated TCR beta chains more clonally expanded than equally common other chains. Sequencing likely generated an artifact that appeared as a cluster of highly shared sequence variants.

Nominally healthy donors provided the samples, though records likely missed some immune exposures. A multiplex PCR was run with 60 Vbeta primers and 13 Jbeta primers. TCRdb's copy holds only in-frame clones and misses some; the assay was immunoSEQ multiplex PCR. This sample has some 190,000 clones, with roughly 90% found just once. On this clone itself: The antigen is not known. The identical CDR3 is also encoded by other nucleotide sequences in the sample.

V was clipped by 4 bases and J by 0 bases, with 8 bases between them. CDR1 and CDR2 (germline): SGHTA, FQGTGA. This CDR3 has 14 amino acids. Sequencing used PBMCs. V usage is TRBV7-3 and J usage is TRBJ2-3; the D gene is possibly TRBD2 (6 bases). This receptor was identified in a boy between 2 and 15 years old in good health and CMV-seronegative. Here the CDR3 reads CASSSGTSTDTQYF. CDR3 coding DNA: TGTGCCAGCAGCTCGGGGACTAGCACAGATACGCAGTATTTT.